The clone carrying this T cell receptor beta chain appeared a few times. The V gene's germline CDR1 is SGHVS and CDR2 FQNEAQ. This CDR3 has 14 amino acids. The V and J ends lost 7 bases and 1 base respectively, with 14 bases between them. TCRdb passed the RT-PCR reads through MiXCR, listing each CDR3 protein once. The data hold about 680,000 distinct CDR3 sequences, with more than 13% observed a single time. The rearrangement links TRBV7-8 to TRBJ2-7, with TRBD2 as a possible D gene (6 bases). The receptor was derived from a female donor in good health, serving as a healthy control. The material sequenced was memory CD4+ T cells from blood. CDR3 nucleotide sequence: TGTGCCAGCATGCAATGGCGGGAATCCTACGAGCAGTACTTC. It specifies CASMQWRESYEQYF.